Each of the 15 T cell receptor beta chains below was sequenced from the same sample in a study of response to subunit inactivated influenza vaccine. TCRdb recomputed calls from the RT-PCR reads with MiXCR, one row per CDR3 protein. The sample comprises under 200,000 distinct CDR3 sequences, around 9.9% of which are singletons, and 9.5% to 15% rests with the top ten. This material consisted of non-naive T cells sorted from PBMCs, taken more than 35 days after vaccination. These receptors all come from a man aged 50 to 60 who received an inactivated influenza vaccine.

The chain is built from TRBV3-1 and TRBJ2-7, with a tentative D call TRBD2 (6 bases). Trimming took 8 bases from V and 3 from J, leaving 23 bases between them. CDR1 is LGHDT and CDR2 is YNNKEL in the germline V gene (reference sequence). The CDR3 contains 16 residues. The CDR3 loop reads CASGRPLRRAHYEQYF. In DNA, the CDR3 is TGTGCCAGCGGTCGGCCCCTGCGGAGGGCCCACTACGAGCAGTACTTC.

Note on this clonotype: The junction shows a germline mismatch at one end, possibly a read error. The chain employs TRBV28 and TRBJ2-3, with a possible D match to TRBD2 (6 bases). Germline lookup yields CDR1 MDHEN and CDR2 SYDVKM. The CDR3 sequence is 12 residues long. As DNA, the CDR3 is TGTGCCAGCAGTCCCCTTATGAGACGGGGGAACTTT. Translation: CASSPLMRRGNF. Filled out from reference TRBV28 and TRBJ2-3, the complete variable domain reads DVKVTQSSRYLVKRTGEKVFLECVQDMDHENMFWYRQDPGLGLRLIYFSYDVKMKEKGDIPEGYSVSREKKERFSLILESASTNQTSMYLCASSPLMRRGNFGPGTRLTVL.

The V gene is TRBV11-2, the J gene TRBJ2-1; perhaps TRBD2 as D (5 bases). This CDR3 is 15 amino acids long. CDR1 SGHAT and CDR2 FQNNGV come from the germline V gene. The V and J ends lost 1 base and 0 bases respectively, with 7 bases between them. The CDR3 nucleotides read TGTGCCAGCAGCTTAGTAGCGAGCTCCTACAATGAGCAGTTCTTC. Translating it yields CASSLVASSYNEQFF.

V and J are TRBV27 and TRBJ2-6; TRBD1 might be the D (6 bases). The CDR3 is made up of 16 amino acids. Trimming removed 4 bases from V and 2 bases from J, with 12 bases in between. From germline, CDR1 is MNHEY and CDR2 SMNVEV (reference sequence). The DNA of the CDR3 is TGTGCCAGCAGTTATCAGGGGTTTACTGGGGCCAACGTCCTGACTTTC. This encodes CASSYQGFTGANVLTF.

V is TRBV10-3 and J is TRBJ1-2, with 9 bases that match TRBD1. Germline CDR1 reads ENHRY; CDR2 reads SYGVKD. J was trimmed by 5 bases and V by 5 bases; bases with no gene match: 12. The CDR3 has 16 amino acids. This CDR3 reads CAISNSGTGNTYGYTF. DNA of the CDR3: TGTGCCATCAGTAACTCCGGGACAGGGAACACTTATGGCTACACCTTC.

This clonotype was detected a few times. V is TRBV3-1 and J is TRBJ2-3; 10 bases match TRBD2. Germline assignment: CDR1 LGHDT and CDR2 YNNKEL (reference sequence). Trimming took 8 bases from V and 2 from J; bases not matched to a gene: 13. The CDR3 is made up of 17 amino acids. The CDR3 DNA is TGTGCCAGCCTGGGGGGGACCGGGACTAGCGTCACAGATACGCAGTATTTT. Its translation: CASLGGTGTSVTDTQYF.

This clonotype has a handful of counts. The chain carries TRBV11-3 and TRBJ2-2; no clear D gene. Germline CDR1 is SGHNT and CDR2 is YENEEA. The germline V and J ends were trimmed by 5 bases and 7 bases, with 11 bases remaining between them. The CDR3 totals 13 residues. DNA for the CDR3: TGTGCCAGCAGCAAGTCATTCCTCGGGGAGCTGTTTTTT. This gives the protein CASSKSFLGELFF.

In DNA, the CDR3 is TGTGCCACCCAACCCGGTTACACCGGGGAGCTGTTTTTT. Translated: CATQPGYTGELFF. The chain carries TRBV2 and TRBJ2-2; D unclear. Germline V gene sequence: CDR1 SNHLY, CDR2 FYNNEI. V was pared by 10 bases and J by 3 bases, with 12 bases between. This CDR3 spans 13 amino acids.

Of note for this clonotype: This sequence may be a read error, since a much larger clone differs from it by one base. The chain carries TRBV5-1 and TRBJ2-7, with 7 bases matching TRBD1. Germline-derived CDR1 and CDR2 are SGHRS and YFSETQ. CDR3 length equals 15 residues. The V segment lost 4 bases and the J segment 3 bases; nucleotides outside the gene matches: 10. The CDR3 reads CASSKEARGLYEQYF. CDR3 in DNA: TGCGCCAGCAGCAAAGAAGCGAGGGGGCTCTACGAGCAGTACTTC.

This clonotype was found many times. The J gene is TRBJ2-7, the V gene TRBV29-1; D is possibly TRBD1 (6 bases). The CDR3 extends over 11 amino acids. The germline V gene encodes CDR1 SQVTM and CDR2 ANQGSEA. Between the trimmed V and J ends, which lost 8 bases and 3 bases, there was a span of 11 bases. This chain's CDR3 is CSIRDNYEQYF. The CDR3 nucleotides read TGCAGCATCCGGGACAACTACGAGCAGTACTTC.

V usage is TRBV7-2 and J usage is TRBJ1-6, with D perhaps matching TRBD1 (6 bases). The CDR3 loop spans 15 amino acids. Germline loops: CDR1 SGHTA, CDR2 FQGNSA. Trimming took off 5 bases at V and 4 bases at J, with 12 bases between the two ends. Here the CDR3 reads CASSQDSRYNSPLHF. CDR3 in DNA: TGTGCCAGCAGCCAGGACAGTCGTTATAATTCACCCCTCCACTTT. Based on the CDR3 plus reference TRBV7-2 and TRBJ1-6, the full variable domain is GAGVSQSPSNKVTEKGKDVELRCDPISGHTALYWYRQSLGQGLEFLIYFQGNSAPDKSGLPSDRFSAERTGGSVSTLTIQRTQQEDSAVYLCASSQDSRYNSPLHFGNGTRLTVT.

The rearrangement links TRBV7-3 to TRBJ2-5; TRBD1 matches 7 bases. This CDR3 region has 14 residues. CDR1 is SGHTA, CDR2 FQGTGA, per germline. V dropped 5 bases and J dropped 5; count of bases not matched to a gene: 8. The CDR3 is CASSVRGGSETQYF. As DNA, the CDR3 is TGTGCCAGCAGCGTCCGAGGGGGCTCTGAGACCCAGTACTTC.

This clonotype has only a few counts. The rearrangement links TRBV29-1 to TRBJ2-7; tentatively, D is TRBD2 (6 bases). With 5 bases removed from V and 5 bases from J, the gap between germline ends came to 19 bases. Germline V gene sequence: CDR1 SQVTM, CDR2 ANQGSEA. The CDR3 covers 14 residues. This chain's CDR3 is CSVRGGAGVHEQYF. DNA for the CDR3: TGCAGCGTTAGAGGAGGGGCAGGAGTCCACGAGCAGTACTTC.

There are many counts of this clonotype. The chain recombines TRBV7-2 with TRBJ2-5; no clear D. Per germline, CDR1 SGHTA and CDR2 FQGNSA. The CDR3 runs to 12 residues. Trimming cost V 1 base and J 5 bases, with 5 bases left between them. CDR3 coding DNA: TGTGCCAGCAGCTTAGACCGGGAGACCCAGTACTTC. Translating it yields CASSLDRETQYF.

The genes are TRBV6-2 or TRBV6-3 and TRBJ2-3; 10 bases fit TRBD2. The germline gives CDR1 MNHEY, CDR2 SVGEGT. V dropped 7 bases and J dropped 2; count of bases not matched to a gene: 6. CDR3 length equals 15 residues. The CDR3 sequence: CASKDTSGATDTQYF. The CDR3 DNA reads as TGTGCCAGCAAAGATACTAGCGGGGCCACAGATACGCAGTATTTT.